The clone carrying this T cell receptor (beta chain) has only a few counts. Its matching antigen is unknown. What was amplified from RNA transcripts were TCR beta CDR3 regions. The HTBI primer set was used in a first-round RT-PCR of the TCR CDR3. TCRdb analysed the multiplex PCR reads with MiXCR anew, one entry per CDR3 protein. The sample includes about 210,000 distinct CDR3 sequences, 15% to 20% seen only once; the top ten take approximately 50%. This record belongs to a study of T cells in Graves' hyperthyroidism and ophthalmopathy. Germline values: CDR1 SGHKS, CDR2 YYEKEE (reference sequence). V was shortened by 6 bases and J by 7 bases, with 17 bases between the two germline ends. CDR3 size: 14 residues. Broader study findings: Ophthalmopathy was model-predicted a median approximately 6.4 months pre-onset.

This rearrangement joins TRBV5-5 to TRBJ2-1; unclear D gene. Sequenced sample: blood. The receptor's source is a man in his fifties or sixties with Graves' hyperthyroidism. CDR3 sequence reads: CASTLRSLRNEQFF. CDR3 nucleotides: TGTGCCAGCACCTTACGGAGTTTGAGGAATGAGCAGTTCTTC.